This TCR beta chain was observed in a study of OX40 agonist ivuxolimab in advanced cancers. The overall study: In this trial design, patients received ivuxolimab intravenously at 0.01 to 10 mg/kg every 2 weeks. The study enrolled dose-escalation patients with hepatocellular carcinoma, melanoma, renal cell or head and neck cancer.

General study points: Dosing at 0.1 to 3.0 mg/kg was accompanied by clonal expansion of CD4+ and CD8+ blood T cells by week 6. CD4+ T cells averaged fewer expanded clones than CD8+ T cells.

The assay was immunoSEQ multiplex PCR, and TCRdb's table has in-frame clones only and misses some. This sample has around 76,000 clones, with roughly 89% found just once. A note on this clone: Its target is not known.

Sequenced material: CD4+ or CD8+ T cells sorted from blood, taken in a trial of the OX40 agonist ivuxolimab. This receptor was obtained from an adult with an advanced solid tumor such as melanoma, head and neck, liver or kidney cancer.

CDR3 nucleotide sequence: TGTGCCAGCAGCATAGCCACCTACGAGCAGTACTTC. Protein product: CASSIATYEQYF. The chain employs TRBV5-5 and TRBJ2-7; no definite D call. V shed 4 bases and J shed 2 bases, with 7 bases lying between them. CDR1 is SGHKS, CDR2 YYEKEE, per germline (reference sequence). The CDR3 loop spans 12 amino acids.